The clone carrying this T cell receptor (beta chain) was counted once. The record originates from a study of blood T cell repertoires in COVID-19. Whole-study context: Samples representing acute and convalescent COVID-19 were sourced from the United States, Italy and Spain. Sources were T cells, B-cell-depleted T cells, or PBMCs; the material itself was cDNA or gDNA.

In the original workflow: Reference gene primer amplification gave nucleated cell count estimates. Profiling relied on immunoSEQ multiplex PCR, and the TCRdb table lists in-frame clones only, not all of them. V, J and clone size are taken as reported in that table, and D and trimming were inferred from the DNA itself. Of roughly 70,000 clones listed, over 80% are singletons. Trimming stripped 4 bases from V and 0 bases from J, with 4 bases between. The germline V gene has CDR1 SGHRS and CDR2 YFSETQ. There are 13 residues in the CDR3. The receptor's source is a man over 45 with active COVID-19. The sample taken for sequencing was peripheral blood. This sequence joins TRBV5-1 and TRBJ2-2; unclear D gene. CDR3 DNA: TGCGCCAGCAGCCCATCGAACACCGGGGAGCTGTTTTTT. It yields the protein CASSPSNTGELFF.